This is a list of T cell receptor beta chains from one sample in a study of blood T cell repertoires in COVID-19. Profiled with immunoSEQ multiplex PCR; TCRdb holds only in-frame clones, not every one. In the table there are over 400,000 clones, roughly 89% of which are singletons. Sequencing input: peripheral blood. The receptors here all came from a woman younger than 45 with active or convalescent COVID-19. Both conserved end residues are part of each CDR3. Fields, in order: J gene, clone size, V gene, D gene, CDR3 protein, CDR3 DNA. D genes are given only for firm matches. A row's size may be missing; if present it is once, few, many or a size class.

J gene: TRBJ2-5
clone size: -
V gene: TRBV27
D gene: -
CDR3 protein: CASSLLSEIKETQYF
CDR3 DNA: TGTGCCAGCAGTTTATTAAGCGAGATAAAGGAGACCCAGTACTTC

J gene: TRBJ1-1
clone size: -
V gene: TRBV2
D gene: -
CDR3 protein: CASSGQMNTEAFF
CDR3 DNA: TGTGCCAGCAGTGGTCAGATGAACACTGAAGCTTTCTTT

J gene: TRBJ2-7
clone size: -
V gene: TRBV18
D gene: -
CDR3 protein: CASSPQTYEQYF
CDR3 DNA: TGTGCCAGCTCACCCCAAACCTACGAGCAGTACTTC

J gene: TRBJ2-1
clone size: -
V gene: TRBV7-8
D gene: -
CDR3 protein: CASSPLGGPLNEQFF
CDR3 DNA: TGTGCCAGCAGCCCCTTAGGAGGGCCCCTCAATGAGCAGTTCTTC

J gene: TRBJ1-3
clone size: -
V gene: TRBV30
D gene: -
CDR3 protein: CAWSVLEGPIYF
CDR3 DNA: TGTGCCTGGAGTGTACTTGAGGGTCCCATATATTTT

J gene: TRBJ1-2
clone size: -
V gene: TRBV6-1
D gene: TRBD1
CDR3 protein: CASSERTGSSYGYTF
CDR3 DNA: TGTGCCAGCAGTGAAAGGACAGGGTCCAGCTATGGCTACACCTTC

J gene: TRBJ1-1
clone size: once
V gene: TRBV19
D gene: -
CDR3 protein: CASSIDPQGAEAFF
CDR3 DNA: TGTGCCAGTAGTATAGACCCACAGGGTGCCGAAGCTTTCTTT

J gene: TRBJ1-5
clone size: once
V gene: TRBV27
D gene: -
CDR3 protein: CASSLEVNQPQHF
CDR3 DNA: TGTGCCAGCAGTTTGGAGGTAAATCAGCCCCAGCATTTT

J gene: TRBJ2-1
clone size: -
V gene: TRBV14
D gene: TRBD2
CDR3 protein: CASSQAWNSSGRDTYNEQFF
CDR3 DNA: TGTGCCAGCAGCCAAGCCTGGAACTCTAGCGGGAGGGACACCTACAATGAGCAGTTCTTC

J gene: TRBJ2-7
clone size: -
V gene: TRBV6-1
D gene: -
CDR3 protein: CASSEFGGNYEQYF
CDR3 DNA: TGTGCCAGCAGTGAATTTGGCGGGAATTACGAGCAGTACTTC

J gene: TRBJ2-7
clone size: -
V gene: TRBV5-1
D gene: -
CDR3 protein: CASSLDTTDYEQYF
CDR3 DNA: TGCGCCAGCAGCTTGGACACCACCGACTACGAGCAGTACTTC

J gene: TRBJ2-7
clone size: -
V gene: TRBV6-5
D gene: -
CDR3 protein: CASSYREQVYEQYF
CDR3 DNA: TGTGCCAGCAGTTACCGGGAGCAGGTTTACGAGCAGTACTTC

J gene: TRBJ2-7
clone size: few
V gene: TRBV7-9
D gene: TRBD2
CDR3 protein: CASRQAGGSSYEQYF
CDR3 DNA: TGTGCCAGCAGGCAAGCCGGGGGGTCTTCCTACGAGCAGTACTTC

J gene: TRBJ2-1
clone size: -
V gene: TRBV19
D gene: -
CDR3 protein: CASSTLGGYNEQFF
CDR3 DNA: TGTGCCAGTAGTACACTAGGGGGATACAATGAGCAGTTCTTC

J gene: TRBJ2-7
clone size: -
V gene: TRBV7-8
D gene: -
CDR3 protein: CASSQTNQDSTYEQYF
CDR3 DNA: TGTGCCAGCAGCCAAACGAACCAAGACAGCACCTACGAGCAGTACTTC

J gene: TRBJ1-5
clone size: -
V gene: TRBV28
D gene: TRBD1
CDR3 protein: CASSFGLAGRGANQPQHF
CDR3 DNA: TGTGCCAGCAGTTTTGGTCTCGCCGGCAGGGGGGCCAATCAGCCCCAGCATTTT

J gene: TRBJ1-1
clone size: -
V gene: TRBV5-1
D gene: -
CDR3 protein: CASSLARGGSTEAFF
CDR3 DNA: TGCGCCAGCAGCTTGGCCAGGGGAGGGTCCACTGAAGCTTTCTTT

J gene: TRBJ2-7
clone size: once
V gene: TRBV7-8
D gene: TRBD2
CDR3 protein: CASSLGTSGGEQYF
CDR3 DNA: TGTGCCAGCAGCTTAGGGACTAGCGGAGGGGAGCAGTACTTC

J gene: TRBJ1-3
clone size: -
V gene: TRBV19
D gene: -
CDR3 protein: CASSGGAAGNTIYF
CDR3 DNA: TGTGCCAGTAGTGGAGGGGCTGCAGGAAACACCATATATTTT

J gene: TRBJ2-1
clone size: -
V gene: TRBV7-9
D gene: -
CDR3 protein: CASSLTASYNEQFF
CDR3 DNA: TGTGCCAGCAGCTTGACAGCATCCTACAATGAGCAGTTCTTC

J gene: TRBJ2-1
clone size: -
V gene: TRBV5-4
D gene: -
CDR3 protein: CASSSGLASSYNEQFF
CDR3 DNA: TGTGCCAGCAGCTCCGGACTTGCCTCCTCCTACAATGAGCAGTTCTTC

J gene: TRBJ2-1
clone size: -
V gene: TRBV21-1
D gene: -
CDR3 protein: CASSKGGTGLGGAYLNEQFF
CDR3 DNA: TGTGCCAGCAGCAAAGGGGGGACGGGACTAGGCGGGGCTTATTTGAATGAGCAGTTCTTC

J gene: TRBJ1-1
clone size: -
V gene: TRBV9
D gene: TRBD1
CDR3 protein: CASVPSTGVGTEAFF
CDR3 DNA: TGTGCCAGCGTACCCAGTACAGGGGTTGGCACTGAAGCTTTCTTT

J gene: TRBJ1-1
clone size: few
V gene: TRBV3-1/TRBV3-2
D gene: TRBD1
CDR3 protein: CASSPGQDSAAAFF
CDR3 DNA: TGTGCCAGCAGCCCGGGACAGGATTCGGCTGCAGCTTTCTTT

J gene: TRBJ1-3
clone size: -
V gene: TRBV6-1
D gene: TRBD1
CDR3 protein: CATKQGTGGNTIYF
CDR3 DNA: TGTGCCACAAAACAGGGGACAGGGGGAAACACCATATATTTT

J gene: TRBJ2-5
clone size: -
V gene: TRBV6-6
D gene: TRBD2
CDR3 protein: CASSPNPGLAGRGTQYF
CDR3 DNA: TGTGCCAGCAGTCCAAATCCTGGACTAGCGGGCCGGGGGACCCAGTACTTC

J gene: TRBJ1-4
clone size: -
V gene: TRBV3-1/TRBV3-2
D gene: -
CDR3 protein: CASSLSGQGTGEKLFF
CDR3 DNA: TGTGCCAGCAGCCTTTCAGGACAAGGCACGGGTGAAAAACTGTTTTTT

J gene: TRBJ2-7
clone size: few
V gene: TRBV20-1
D gene: TRBD2
CDR3 protein: CSASRTSGGSYEQYF
CDR3 DNA: TGCAGTGCTAGTCGGACAAGCGGGGGCTCCTACGAGCAGTACTTC

J gene: TRBJ2-1
clone size: -
V gene: TRBV5-5
D gene: -
CDR3 protein: CASSLNGYGEQFF
CDR3 DNA: TGTGCCAGCAGCTTGAACGGGTACGGTGAGCAGTTCTTC

J gene: TRBJ1-2
clone size: -
V gene: TRBV4-1
D gene: -
CDR3 protein: CASSQDGGDIYGYTF
CDR3 DNA: TGCGCCAGCAGCCAAGATGGGGGGGATATCTATGGCTACACCTTC

J gene: TRBJ2-1
clone size: -
V gene: TRBV7-2
D gene: TRBD2
CDR3 protein: CASSWTSGSNDNEQFF
CDR3 DNA: TGTGCCAGCAGTTGGACAAGCGGGAGCAACGACAATGAGCAGTTCTTC

J gene: TRBJ1-2
clone size: -
V gene: TRBV6-1
D gene: -
CDR3 protein: CASSDRPHYGYTF
CDR3 DNA: TGTGCCAGCAGTGACAGGCCCCACTATGGCTACACCTTC

J gene: TRBJ1-2
clone size: once
V gene: TRBV5-4
D gene: TRBD1
CDR3 protein: CASSTAGTGTYGYTF
CDR3 DNA: TGTGCCAGCAGCACCGCCGGGACAGGAACCTATGGCTACACCTTC

J gene: TRBJ2-1
clone size: -
V gene: TRBV18
D gene: TRBD2
CDR3 protein: CASSPKITSGYNEQFF
CDR3 DNA: TGTGCCAGCTCACCTAAAATAACTAGCGGTTACAATGAGCAGTTCTTC

J gene: TRBJ2-2
clone size: -
V gene: TRBV11-3
D gene: TRBD2
CDR3 protein: CATKKRGGDFGELFF
CDR3 DNA: TGTGCCACCAAAAAGCGGGGGGGCGATTTTGGGGAGCTGTTTTTT

J gene: TRBJ1-1
clone size: -
V gene: TRBV29-1
D gene: -
CDR3 protein: CSAAGRDTEAFF
CDR3 DNA: TGCAGCGCCGCAGGGAGGGACACTGAAGCTTTCTTT

J gene: TRBJ2-5
clone size: -
V gene: TRBV28
D gene: TRBD1
CDR3 protein: CASRPPPGQGGETQYF
CDR3 DNA: TGTGCCAGCAGACCCCCTCCGGGACAGGGTGGGGAGACCCAGTACTTC

J gene: TRBJ1-5
clone size: -
V gene: TRBV6-5
D gene: TRBD1
CDR3 protein: CASRGQPNQPQHF
CDR3 DNA: TGTGCCAGCAGGGGACAGCCCAATCAGCCCCAGCATTTT

J gene: TRBJ2-7
clone size: once
V gene: TRBV5-1
D gene: TRBD1
CDR3 protein: CASSLNLPRDRDGEQYF
CDR3 DNA: TGCGCCAGCAGCTTAAACCTGCCCCGGGACAGGGACGGCGAGCAGTACTTC